This T cell receptor beta chain was sequenced for a study of shared clonotypes between healthy human individuals. The overall study: Donor composition was a couple of women and three men, aged 18 to 49.

General study findings and limits: Memory subsets generally showed lower estimated richness than naive subsets.

Points on this clone: Its specificity is unknown.

V lost 6 bases to trimming and J lost 5 bases, with 20 bases between them. Germline V lookup: CDR1 MNHEY, CDR2 SMNVEV (reference sequence). The CDR3 is 15 residues long. CD45RO negativity and positive selection for CCR7 defined naive CD8 cells, a population that excluded terminally differentiated effector memory CD45RA+ cells. The method was immunoSEQ multiplex PCR; TCRdb's version includes in-frame clones alone and lacks a portion of them. The sample lists roughly 1,800,000 clones; about 95% were seen once. The TCR was taken from a young man in good health. The J gene is TRBJ2-7, the V gene TRBV27; perhaps D is TRBD1 or TRBD2 (5 bases each). The specimen sequenced was naive CD8+ T cells sorted from blood. The DNA for the CDR3 is TGTGCCAGCAGAAATTTACGGGGCGGTAACGACGAGCAGTACTTC. Translating it yields CASRNLRGGNDEQYF.